These 22 T cell receptor beta chains originate from one sample sequenced in a study of OX40 agonist ivuxolimab in advanced cancers. Libraries were prepared by immunoSEQ multiplex PCR; TCRdb keeps only in-frame clonotypes and omits some of them. The sample yields approximately 50,000 clones, 93% seen once. Specimen: CD4+ or CD8+ T cells sorted from blood, collected in a trial of the OX40 agonist ivuxolimab. Source of these receptors: an adult with an advanced solid tumor such as melanoma, head and neck, liver or kidney cancer.

This clone appeared once. The chain carries TRBV28 and TRBJ1-4; TRBD1 might be the D (6 bases). The germline gives CDR1 MDHEN, CDR2 SYDVKM. V lost 2 bases, J lost 6 bases, and 13 bases lay in between. This CDR3 has 15 amino acids. CDR3 protein: CASSLPLRGDEKLFF. The CDR3 DNA is TGTGCCAGCAGTTTACCGTTGAGGGGGGATGAAAAACTGTTTTTT.

The chain couples TRBV27 to TRBJ2-1; D unresolved. The CDR3 extends over 13 amino acids. Trimming stripped 3 bases from V and 6 bases from J, with 9 bases between. The germline V gene has CDR1 MNHEY and CDR2 SMNVEV (reference sequence). The DNA for the CDR3 is TGTGCCAGCAGTTTTGGGCCAACCAATGAGCAGTTCTTC. It is translated as CASSFGPTNEQFF.

The V call is TRBV4-3, the J call TRBJ1-1; D possibly corresponds to TRBD1 (5 bases). Germline CDR1 LGHNA, CDR2 YSLEER. V gave up 6 bases and J gave up 0 bases, with 14 bases separating them. CDR3 length: 15 residues. The CDR3 sequence is CASREEGTMNTEAFF. The CDR3 DNA reads TGCGCCAGCAGGGAGGAGGGGACCATGAACACTGAAGCTTTCTTT.

The CDR3 DNA is TGTGCCAGCAGTGTTAGACAGGGCACCCCCTACGAGCAGTACTTC. It codes for CASSVRQGTPYEQYF. The chain carries TRBV27 and TRBJ2-7; 7 nucleotides align to TRBD1. This CDR3 spans 15 amino acids. Trimming cost V 5 bases and J 2 bases; bases outside gene matches: 9. Germline-derived CDR1 and CDR2 are MNHEY and SMNVEV (reference sequence).

The rearrangement joins TRBV27 to TRBJ2-4, with 9 bases aligning to TRBD2. Germline V gives CDR1 MNHEY, CDR2 SMNVEV (reference sequence). V was clipped by 1 base and J by 3 bases; unmatched bases: 1. This CDR3 contains 15 residues. The CDR3 DNA reads TGTGCCAGCAGTTTATTAGCGGGAGTCAAAAACATTCAGTACTTC. Its translation is CASSLLAGVKNIQYF.

This sequence joins TRBV4-3 and TRBJ2-7; no clear D. CDR3 length: 15 amino acids. Germline CDR1 reads LGHNA; CDR2 reads YSLEER. The V end was cut by 0 bases, the J end by 3 bases, with 12 bases between. The CDR3 spells CASSQDISRIYEQYF. For the CDR3, the DNA is TGCGCCAGCAGCCAAGATATCTCCCGGATCTACGAGCAGTACTTC.

CDR3 DNA sequence: TGTGCCAGCAGCTTAGGGGACAGGGGATTAAGGGACGAGACCCAGTACTTC. Translating it yields CASSLGDRGLRDETQYF. The V and J genes are TRBV11-2 and TRBJ2-5; TRBD1 matches 10 bases. Unmatched junction bases numbered 10, after V lost 1 base and J lost 5 bases. Germline CDR1 reads SGHAT; CDR2 reads FQNNGV. The CDR3 has 17 amino acids.

The chain is built from TRBV9 and TRBJ2-1; 8 bases are a match to TRBD2. V shed 4 bases, J shed 12 bases, and the junction held 6 bases outside the gene matches. Germline V gives CDR1 SGDLS, CDR2 YYNGEE. This CDR3 region has 12 residues. The CDR3 region is CASSTSGAGQFF. DNA for the CDR3: TGTGCCAGCAGCACTAGCGGAGCGGGGCAGTTCTTC.

The chain links TRBV28 to TRBJ2-3; D ambiguous. Germline-derived CDR1 and CDR2 are MDHEN and SYDVKM. V lost 6 bases and J 2 bases, leaving 3 bases between the germline ends. The CDR3 is 11 residues long. The chain's CDR3 is CASSVTDTQYF. As DNA, the CDR3 is TGTGCCAGCAGCGTCACAGATACGCAGTATTTT.

The chain uses TRBV7-9 and TRBJ2-1; 10 bases are shared with TRBD1. Looked up from germline, CDR1 is SEHNR and CDR2 is FQNEAQ (reference sequence). This CDR3 has 16 residues. The trim removed 3 bases at V and 6 bases at J, leaving 8 bases unmatched. CDR3 in DNA: TGTGCCAGCAGCTTGAAGACAGGGGGCTCGGCCAATGAGCAGTTCTTC. This codes for CASSLKTGGSANEQFF.

The chain links TRBV28 to TRBJ1-2, with a weak D call TRBD1 (5 bases). This CDR3 comprises 12 residues. The germline CDR1 and CDR2 sequences are MDHEN and SYDVKM. V lost 5 bases and J 7 bases, leaving 11 bases between the germline ends. This chain's CDR3 is CASSPRGVGYTF. CDR3 DNA sequence: TGTGCCAGCAGTCCCCGGGGGGTTGGCTACACCTTC.

This rearrangement joins TRBV30 to TRBJ1-5; no reliable D call. V lost 6 bases and J 5 bases, leaving 17 bases between the germline ends. The germline gives CDR1 GTSNPN, CDR2 SVGIG (reference sequence). This CDR3 contains 14 residues. This chain's CDR3 is CACNKAGPHQPQHF. In nucleotides, the CDR3 is TGTGCCTGCAATAAGGCGGGCCCCCATCAGCCCCAGCATTTT.

V gene TRBV7-5 combines with J gene TRBJ2-7; the table's D call, TRBD2, has no DNA check behind it. TRBV7-5 is shown as a pseudogene. This CDR3 has 15 residues. CDR3 DNA sequence: TGTGCCAGAAGCTTAGCCTCGTCCCCGTCCTACGAGCAGTACTTC. Protein sequence: CARSLASSPSYEQYF.

This clone appeared a single time. V and J are TRBV28 and TRBJ2-7; 7 bases agree with TRBD1. Germline CDR1 MDHEN, CDR2 SYDVKM. CDR3 length: 14 amino acids. The V and J ends lost 6 bases and 0 bases, in that order; junction bases with no gene match: 5. The CDR3 loop is CASSQTGSSYEQYF. The CDR3 nucleotides read TGTGCCAGCAGCCAGACAGGGAGCTCCTACGAGCAGTACTTC.

The DNA of the CDR3 is TGTGCCAGCAGCTTAGATCCAACAGGGATCACAGATACGCAGTATTTT. It specifies CASSLDPTGITDTQYF. This chain joins TRBV11-1 and TRBJ2-3; tentative D call: TRBD1 (6 bases). The CDR3 is 16 amino acids. The germline V gene encodes CDR1 SGHAT and CDR2 FQDESV (reference sequence). Trimming took 1 base from V and 2 from J, leaving 13 bases between them. Combining the CDR3 with reference TRBV11-1 and TRBJ2-3 gives the whole variable domain EAEVAQSPRYKITEKSQAVAFWCDPISGHATLYWYRQILGQGPELLVQFQDESVVDDSQLPKDRFSAERLKGVDSTLKIQPAELGDSAMYLCASSLDPTGITDTQYFGPGTRLTVL.

The chain recombines TRBV4-2 with TRBJ2-1; D not certain. The germline gives CDR1 LGHNA, CDR2 YNFKEQ. The CDR3 is 16 amino acids. Trimming removed 1 base from V and 5 bases from J, with 15 bases in between. CDR3 nucleotide sequence: TGTGCCAGCAGCCAAGTCCCCGGCCTAAACGACAATGAGCAGTTCTTC. It is translated as CASSQVPGLNDNEQFF.

Comment on this clone: An end of the junction does not agree with germline; a read error may underlie this. The CDR3 region is CASSDSDEQYF. The CDR3 nucleotides read TGTGCCAGCAGTGACTCGGACGAGCAGTACTTC. This chain links TRBV6-6 with TRBJ2-7, with D uncertain. The CDR3 is 11 residues long. Germline V gives CDR1 MNHNY, CDR2 SVGAGI (reference sequence).

The chain combines TRBV19 with TRBJ1-1; 7 bases agree with TRBD1. This CDR3 has 13 amino acids. Germline CDR1 LNHDA, CDR2 SQIVND (reference sequence). The J segment lost 1 base and the V segment lost 6 bases, leaving 2 bases of the junction unmatched. CDR3 sequence reads: CASRWTGNTEAFF. CDR3 coding DNA: TGTGCCAGTAGATGGACAGGGAACACTGAAGCTTTCTTT.

The chain couples TRBV27 to TRBJ1-1, with 9 positions matching TRBD1. The germline gives CDR1 MNHEY, CDR2 SMNVEV (reference sequence). CDR3 length equals 15 residues. After removal of 0 bases from V and 6 bases from J, the junction contained 5 bases not matched to a gene. The CDR3 sequence: CASSLSSTGGSEAFF. As DNA, the CDR3 is TGTGCCAGCAGTTTATCTTCGACAGGGGGTTCTGAAGCTTTCTTT.

For this clone: In the same sample, other DNA sequences code for this CDR3. V gene TRBV19 combines with J gene TRBJ2-7; either TRBD1 or TRBD2 may supply D (5 bases each). The CDR3 runs 14 residues. V shed 5 bases and J shed 0 bases, with 11 bases lying between them. Germline V gene lookup returns CDR1 LNHDA and CDR2 SQIVND (reference sequence). The CDR3 is CASSPGTGSYEQYF. The DNA for the CDR3 is TGTGCCAGTAGTCCGGGGACGGGCTCCTACGAGCAGTACTTC. Looking up the rest from reference TRBV19 and TRBJ2-7 gives the full variable domain: DGGITQSPKYLFRKEGQNVTLSCEQNLNHDAMYWYRQDPGQGLRLIYYSQIVNDFQKGDIAEGYSVSREKKESFPLTVTSAQKNPTAFYLCASSPGTGSYEQYFGPGTRLTVT.

The chain has TRBV5-4 and TRBJ2-1, with 8 bases that match TRBD2. This CDR3 is 15 amino acids long. Germline CDR1 SGHNT, CDR2 YYREEE (reference sequence). With V trimmed by 0 bases and J by 4 bases, 3 bases remained unmatched. In DNA form, the CDR3 reads TGTGCCAGCAGCTTGGGGCGGGAGGTATACAATGAGCAGTTCTTC. Amino acid sequence: CASSLGREVYNEQFF.

The rearrangement uses TRBV29-1 and TRBJ2-1; unclear D gene. Trimming stripped 4 bases from V and 3 bases from J, with 10 bases between. Germline lookup yields CDR1 SQVTM and CDR2 ANQGSEA. The CDR3 runs to 13 residues. The CDR3 coding sequence is TGCAGCGTTGTGGCGTTAAACTACAATGAGCAGTTCTTC. Its protein product is CSVVALNYNEQFF.